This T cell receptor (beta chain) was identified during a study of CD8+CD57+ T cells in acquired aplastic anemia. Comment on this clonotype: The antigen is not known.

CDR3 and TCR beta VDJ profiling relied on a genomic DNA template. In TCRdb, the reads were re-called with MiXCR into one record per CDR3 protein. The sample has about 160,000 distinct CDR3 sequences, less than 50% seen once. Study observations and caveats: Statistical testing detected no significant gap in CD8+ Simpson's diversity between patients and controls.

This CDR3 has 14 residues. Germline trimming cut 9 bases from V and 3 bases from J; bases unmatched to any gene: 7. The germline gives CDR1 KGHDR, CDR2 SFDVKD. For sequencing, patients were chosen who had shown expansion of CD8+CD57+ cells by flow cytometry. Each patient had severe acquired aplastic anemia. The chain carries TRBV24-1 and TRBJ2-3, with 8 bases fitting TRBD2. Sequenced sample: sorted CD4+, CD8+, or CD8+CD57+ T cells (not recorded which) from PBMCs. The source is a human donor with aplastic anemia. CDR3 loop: CATGSGGETDTQYF. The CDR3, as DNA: TGTGCCACCGGAAGCGGGGGAGAAACAGATACGCAGTATTTT.